The subject of this entry is one T cell receptor beta chain. Its cognate antigen is unknown. The V and J ends lost 0 bases and 5 bases, in that order; junction bases with no gene match: 5. The CDR3 is made up of 15 amino acids. Germline V gene lookup returns CDR1 MNHEY and CDR2 SVGAGI. Repertoires were generated with immunoSEQ multiplex PCR, while TCRdb's copy carries only in-frame clones and drops some. The sample lists some 170,000 clones; roughly 86% were seen once. The data stem from a study of cytomegalovirus exposure and HLA in healthy donors. Overall study results and limits: Cytomegalovirus-associated status was assigned to about 170 TCR beta chains.

The chain couples TRBV6-5 to TRBJ2-5; 8 bases are shared with TRBD1. This sequence was found in a man aged 25 to 40 in good health and CMV-seropositive. The sequencing sample was made of PBMCs. In nucleotides, the CDR3 is TGTGCCAGCAGTTACTCGACAGGGGCAAGGGAGACCCAGTACTTC. Translation gives CASSYSTGARETQYF.